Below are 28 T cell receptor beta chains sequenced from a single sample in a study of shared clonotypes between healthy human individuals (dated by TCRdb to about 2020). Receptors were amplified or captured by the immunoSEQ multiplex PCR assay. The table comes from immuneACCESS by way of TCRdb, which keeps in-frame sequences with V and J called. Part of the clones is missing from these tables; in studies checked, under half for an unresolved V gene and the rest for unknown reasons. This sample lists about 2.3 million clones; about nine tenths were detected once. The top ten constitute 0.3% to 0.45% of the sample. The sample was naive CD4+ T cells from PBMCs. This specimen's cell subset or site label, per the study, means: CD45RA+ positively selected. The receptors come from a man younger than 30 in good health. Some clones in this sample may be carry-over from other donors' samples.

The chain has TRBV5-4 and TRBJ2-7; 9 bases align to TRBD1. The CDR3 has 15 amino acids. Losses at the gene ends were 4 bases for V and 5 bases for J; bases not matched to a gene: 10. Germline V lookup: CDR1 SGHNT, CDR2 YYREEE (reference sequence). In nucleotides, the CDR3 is TGTGCCAGCAGCACACCGGGACAGGGCCTCCACGAGCAGTACTTC. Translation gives CASSTPGQGLHEQYF.

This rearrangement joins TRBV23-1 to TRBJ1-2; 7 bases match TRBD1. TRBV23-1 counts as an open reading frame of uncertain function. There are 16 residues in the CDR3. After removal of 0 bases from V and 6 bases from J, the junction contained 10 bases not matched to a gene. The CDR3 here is CASSQSIDRAFDGYTF. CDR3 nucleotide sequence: TGCGCCAGCAGTCAATCGATAGACAGGGCTTTTGATGGCTACACCTTC.

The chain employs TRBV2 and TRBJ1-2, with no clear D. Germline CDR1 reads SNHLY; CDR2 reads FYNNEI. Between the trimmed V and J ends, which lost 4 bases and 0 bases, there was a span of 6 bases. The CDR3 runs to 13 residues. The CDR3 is CASSVDANYGYTF. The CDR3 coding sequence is TGTGCCAGCAGTGTGGATGCTAACTATGGCTACACCTTC.

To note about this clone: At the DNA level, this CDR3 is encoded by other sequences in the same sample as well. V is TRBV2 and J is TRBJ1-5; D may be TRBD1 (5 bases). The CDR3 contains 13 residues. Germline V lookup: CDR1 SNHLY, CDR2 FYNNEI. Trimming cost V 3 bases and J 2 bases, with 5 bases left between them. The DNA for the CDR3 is TGTGCCAGCAGTGAGGGGGGCAATCAGCCCCAGCATTTT. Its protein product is CASSEGGNQPQHF.

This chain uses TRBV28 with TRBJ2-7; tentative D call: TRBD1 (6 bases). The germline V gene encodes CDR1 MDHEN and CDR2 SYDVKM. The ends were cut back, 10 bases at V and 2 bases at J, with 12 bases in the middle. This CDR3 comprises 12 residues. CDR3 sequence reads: CAIGRTAYEQYF. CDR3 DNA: TGTGCCATCGGACGGACAGCCTACGAGCAGTACTTC.

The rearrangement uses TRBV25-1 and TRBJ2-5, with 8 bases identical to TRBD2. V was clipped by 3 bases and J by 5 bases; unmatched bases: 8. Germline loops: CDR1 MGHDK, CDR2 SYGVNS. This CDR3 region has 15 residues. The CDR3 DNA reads TGTGCCAGCAGTGACACGGGAGGGCCAGGGGAGACCCAGTACTTC. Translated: CASSDTGGPGETQYF.

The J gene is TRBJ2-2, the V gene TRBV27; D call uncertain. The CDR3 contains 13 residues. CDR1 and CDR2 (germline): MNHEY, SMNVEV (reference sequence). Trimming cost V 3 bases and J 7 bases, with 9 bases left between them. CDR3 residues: CASSFRPGGELFF. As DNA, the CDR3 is TGTGCCAGCAGTTTTAGGCCGGGCGGGGAGCTGTTTTTT.

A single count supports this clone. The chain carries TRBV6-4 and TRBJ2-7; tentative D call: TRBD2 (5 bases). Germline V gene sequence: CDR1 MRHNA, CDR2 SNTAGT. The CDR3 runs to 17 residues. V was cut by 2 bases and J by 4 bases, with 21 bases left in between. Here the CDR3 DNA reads TGTGCCAGCAGTGACAGGCTAGCCCCTCTAAAAATTTACGAGCAGTACTTC. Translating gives CASSDRLAPLKIYEQYF.

The CDR3 loop is CASRTPGQGGYEQYF. The CDR3 bases are TGTGCCAGCAGAACTCCGGGACAGGGAGGATACGAGCAGTACTTC. V usage is TRBV11-2 and J usage is TRBJ2-7; TRBD1 matches 9 bases. J was trimmed by 4 bases and V by 6 bases; bases with no gene match: 10. The CDR3 contains 15 residues. CDR1 SGHAT and CDR2 FQNNGV come from the germline V gene.

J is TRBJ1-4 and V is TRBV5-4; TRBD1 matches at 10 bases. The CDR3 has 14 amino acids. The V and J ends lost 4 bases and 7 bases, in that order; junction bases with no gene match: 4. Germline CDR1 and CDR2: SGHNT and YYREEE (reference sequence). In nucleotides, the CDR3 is TGTGCCAGCAGCCCGGGACAGGGGAGTGAAAAACTGTTTTTT. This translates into CASSPGQGSEKLFF. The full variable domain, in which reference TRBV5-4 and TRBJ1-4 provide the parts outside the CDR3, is ETGVTQSPTHLIKTRGQQVTLRCSSQSGHNTVSWYQQALGQGPQFIFQYYREEENGRGNFPPRFSGLQFPNYSSELNVNALELDDSALYLCASSPGQGSEKLFFGSGTQLSVL.

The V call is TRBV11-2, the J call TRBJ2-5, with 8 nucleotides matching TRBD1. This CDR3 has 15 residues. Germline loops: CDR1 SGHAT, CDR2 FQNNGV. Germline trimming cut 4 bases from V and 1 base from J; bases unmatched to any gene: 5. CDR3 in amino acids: CASSSNRGSQETQYF. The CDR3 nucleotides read TGTGCCAGCAGCTCCAACAGGGGGAGCCAAGAGACCCAGTACTTC.

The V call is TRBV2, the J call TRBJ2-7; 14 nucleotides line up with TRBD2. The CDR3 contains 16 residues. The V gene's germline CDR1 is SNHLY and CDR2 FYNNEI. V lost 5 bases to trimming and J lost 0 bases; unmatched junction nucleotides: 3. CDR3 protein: CASSFGTSGSSYEQYF. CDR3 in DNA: TGTGCCAGCAGTTTCGGGACTAGCGGGAGCTCCTACGAGCAGTACTTC.

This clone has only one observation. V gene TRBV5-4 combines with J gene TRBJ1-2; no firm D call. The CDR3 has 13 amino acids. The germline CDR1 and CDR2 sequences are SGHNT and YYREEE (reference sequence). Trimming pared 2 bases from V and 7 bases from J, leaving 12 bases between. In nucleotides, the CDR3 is TGTGCCAGCAGCTTATTTGACTTAGGTGGCTACACCTTC. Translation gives CASSLFDLGGYTF.

This CDR3 reads CASSQTGRGTDTQYF. DNA of the CDR3: TGTGCCAGCAGTCAGACAGGGAGGGGCACAGATACGCAGTATTTT. V usage is TRBV6-5 and J usage is TRBJ2-3, with D tentatively TRBD1 or TRBD2 (7 bases each). The V and J ends lost 5 bases and 1 base respectively, with 13 bases between them. The CDR3 spans 15 residues. The germline V gene encodes CDR1 MNHEY and CDR2 SVGAGI.

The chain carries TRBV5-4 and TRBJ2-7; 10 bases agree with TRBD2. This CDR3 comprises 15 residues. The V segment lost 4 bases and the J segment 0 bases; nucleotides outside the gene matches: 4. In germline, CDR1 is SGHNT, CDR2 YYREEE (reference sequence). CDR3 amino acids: CASSPPSGSSYEQYF. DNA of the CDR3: TGTGCCAGCAGCCCACCTAGCGGGAGCTCCTACGAGCAGTACTTC.

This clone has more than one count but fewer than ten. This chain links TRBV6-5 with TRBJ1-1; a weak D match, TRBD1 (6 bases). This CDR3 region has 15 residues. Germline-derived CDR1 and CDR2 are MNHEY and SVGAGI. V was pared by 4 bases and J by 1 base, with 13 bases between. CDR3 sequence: CASSSLTGRNTEAFF. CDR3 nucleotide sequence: TGTGCCAGCAGTTCCCTAACAGGGAGGAACACTGAAGCTTTCTTT.

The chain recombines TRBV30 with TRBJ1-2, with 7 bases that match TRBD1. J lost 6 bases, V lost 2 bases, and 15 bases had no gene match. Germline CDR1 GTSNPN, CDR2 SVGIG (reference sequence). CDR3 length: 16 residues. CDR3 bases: TGTGCCTGGAGTATCCAAGGAGGGGGCGTGTGGGATGGCTACACCTTC. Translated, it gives CAWSIQGGGVWDGYTF.

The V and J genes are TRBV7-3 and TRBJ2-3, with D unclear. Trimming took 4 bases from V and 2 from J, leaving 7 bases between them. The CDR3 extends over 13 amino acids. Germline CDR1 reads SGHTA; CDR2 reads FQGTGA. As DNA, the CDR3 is TGTGCCAGCAGCTACTCTCACACAGATACGCAGTATTTT. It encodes CASSYSHTDTQYF. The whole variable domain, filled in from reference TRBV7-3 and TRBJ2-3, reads GAGVSQTPSNKVTEKGKYVELRCDPISGHTALYWYRQSLGQGPEFLIYFQGTGAADDSGLPNDRFFAVRPEGSVSTLKIQRTERGDSAVYLCASSYSHTDTQYFGPGTRLTVL.

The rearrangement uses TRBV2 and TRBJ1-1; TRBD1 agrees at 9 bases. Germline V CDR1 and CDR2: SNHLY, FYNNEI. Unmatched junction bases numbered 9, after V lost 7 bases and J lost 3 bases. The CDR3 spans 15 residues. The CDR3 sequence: CASIIDRGGYTEAFF. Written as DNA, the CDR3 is TGTGCCAGCATTATTGACAGGGGGGGTTACACTGAAGCTTTCTTT.

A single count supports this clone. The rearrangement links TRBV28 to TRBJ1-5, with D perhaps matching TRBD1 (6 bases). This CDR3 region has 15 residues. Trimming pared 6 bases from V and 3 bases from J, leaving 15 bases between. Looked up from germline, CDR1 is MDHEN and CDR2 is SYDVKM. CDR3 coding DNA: TGTGCCAGCAGATTTTCAGACAGGTTCAATCAGCCCCAGCATTTT. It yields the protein CASRFSDRFNQPQHF.

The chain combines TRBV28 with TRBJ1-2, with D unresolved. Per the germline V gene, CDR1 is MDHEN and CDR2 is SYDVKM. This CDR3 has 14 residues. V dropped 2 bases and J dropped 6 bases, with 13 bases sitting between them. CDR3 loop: CASSLAAVYDGYTF. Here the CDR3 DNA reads TGTGCCAGCAGTTTAGCGGCCGTTTATGATGGCTACACCTTC.

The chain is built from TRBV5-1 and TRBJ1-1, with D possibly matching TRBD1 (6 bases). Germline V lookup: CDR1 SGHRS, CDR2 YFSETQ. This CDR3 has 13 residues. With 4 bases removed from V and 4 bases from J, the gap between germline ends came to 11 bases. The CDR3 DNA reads TGCGCCAGCAGCGGCCAGGGGTTCACTGAAGCTTTCTTT. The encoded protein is CASSGQGFTEAFF.

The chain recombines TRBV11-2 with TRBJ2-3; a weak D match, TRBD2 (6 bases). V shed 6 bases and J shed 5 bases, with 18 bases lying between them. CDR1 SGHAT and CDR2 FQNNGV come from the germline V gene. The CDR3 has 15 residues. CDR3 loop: CASRVGDSAGDTQYF. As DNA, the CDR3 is TGTGCCAGCAGAGTAGGGGACTCCGCAGGAGATACGCAGTATTTT. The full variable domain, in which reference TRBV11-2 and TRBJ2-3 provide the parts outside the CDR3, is EAGVAQSPRYKIIEKRQSVAFWCNPISGHATLYWYQQILGQGPKLLIQFQNNGVVDDSQLPKDRFSAERLKGVDSTLKIQPAKLEDSAVYLCASRVGDSAGDTQYFGPGTRLTVL.

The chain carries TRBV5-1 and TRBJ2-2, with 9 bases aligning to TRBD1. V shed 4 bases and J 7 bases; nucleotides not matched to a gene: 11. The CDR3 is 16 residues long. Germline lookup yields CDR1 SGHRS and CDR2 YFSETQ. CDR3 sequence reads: CASSPIDRGIGGELFF. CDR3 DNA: TGCGCCAGCAGCCCGATCGACAGGGGGATCGGCGGGGAGCTGTTTTTT.

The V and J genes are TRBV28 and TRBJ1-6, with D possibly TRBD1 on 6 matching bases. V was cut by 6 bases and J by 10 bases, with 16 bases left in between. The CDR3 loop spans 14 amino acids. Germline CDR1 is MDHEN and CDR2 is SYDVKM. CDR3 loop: CASRQTGNGSPLHF. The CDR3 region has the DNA TGTGCCAGCAGACAAACAGGGAATGGATCACCCCTCCACTTT.

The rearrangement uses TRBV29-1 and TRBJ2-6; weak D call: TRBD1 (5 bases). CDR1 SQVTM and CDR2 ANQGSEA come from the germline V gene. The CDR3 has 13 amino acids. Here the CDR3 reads CSGRDSGANVLTF. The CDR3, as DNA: TGCAGTGGCAGGGACTCTGGGGCCAACGTCCTGACTTTC.

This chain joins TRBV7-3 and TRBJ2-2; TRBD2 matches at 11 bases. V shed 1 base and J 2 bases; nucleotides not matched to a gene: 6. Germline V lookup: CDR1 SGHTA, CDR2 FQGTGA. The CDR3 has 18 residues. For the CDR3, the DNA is TGTGCCAGCAGCTTAAAGGGGACTAGCGGAACCAACACCGGGGAGCTGTTTTTT. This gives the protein CASSLKGTSGTNTGELFF.

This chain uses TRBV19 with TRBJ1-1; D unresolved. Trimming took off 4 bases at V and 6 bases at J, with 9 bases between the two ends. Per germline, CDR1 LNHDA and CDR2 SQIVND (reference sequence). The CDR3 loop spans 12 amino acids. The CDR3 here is CASSSFNAEAFF. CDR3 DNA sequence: TGTGCCAGTAGTAGTTTCAATGCTGAAGCTTTCTTT. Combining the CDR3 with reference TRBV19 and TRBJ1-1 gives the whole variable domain DGGITQSPKYLFRKEGQNVTLSCEQNLNHDAMYWYRQDPGQGLRLIYYSQIVNDFQKGDIAEGYSVSREKKESFPLTVTSAQKNPTAFYLCASSSFNAEAFFGQGTRLTVV.